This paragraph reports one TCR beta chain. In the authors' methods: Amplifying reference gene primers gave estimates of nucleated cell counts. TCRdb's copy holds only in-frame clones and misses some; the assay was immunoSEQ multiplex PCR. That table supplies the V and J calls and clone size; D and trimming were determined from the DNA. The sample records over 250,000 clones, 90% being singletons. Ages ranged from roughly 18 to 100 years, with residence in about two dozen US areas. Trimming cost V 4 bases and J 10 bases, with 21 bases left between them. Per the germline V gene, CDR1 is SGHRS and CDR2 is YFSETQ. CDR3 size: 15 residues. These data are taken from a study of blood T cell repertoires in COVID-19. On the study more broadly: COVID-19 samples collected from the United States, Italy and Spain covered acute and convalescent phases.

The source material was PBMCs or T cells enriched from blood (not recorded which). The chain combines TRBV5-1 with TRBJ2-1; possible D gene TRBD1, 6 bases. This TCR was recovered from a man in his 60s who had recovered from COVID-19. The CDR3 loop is CASSQDRLPTGEQFF. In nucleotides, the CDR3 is TGCGCCAGCAGCCAAGACAGGTTACCTACGGGGGAGCAGTTCTTC.